Listed below are T cell receptor beta chains from one sample, sequenced in a study of CD8+CD57+ T cells in acquired aplastic anemia. A single record per CDR3 protein comes from TCRdb applying MiXCR to the reads. The table lists about 58,000 distinct CDR3 sequences, 57% of them singletons. The sample consisted of sorted CD4+, CD8+, or CD8+CD57+ T cells (not recorded which) from PBMCs. The receptors were sampled from a human donor with aplastic anemia. Each CDR3 is given with its conserved first and last residue. A D gene is named only where the DNA matches it firmly. Only part of the rows carry a size: once, few, many, or a class if the clone is expanded.

V gene	CDR3 length	clone size	J gene	D gene	CDR3 protein	CDR3 DNA
TRBV15	16	-	TRBJ2-3	TRBD2	CATSRTSGGHGDTQYF	TGTGCCACCAGCAGGACTAGCGGGGGGCATGGTGATACGCAGTATTTT
TRBV19	16	-	TRBJ1-2	TRBD1	CASSISHDRGNYGYTF	TGTGCCAGTAGTATTTCTCATGACAGGGGCAACTATGGCTACACCTTC
TRBV29-1	12	-	TRBJ1-2	TRBD1	CSADRAAQGYTF	TGCAGCGCCGACAGGGCCGCCCAAGGCTACACCTTC
TRBV24-1	16	-	TRBJ1-2	TRBD1	CATSDGTGDSGYGYTF	TGTGCCACCAGTGATGGGACAGGGGACTCTGGCTATGGCTACACCTTC
TRBV9	15	-	TRBJ1-3	-	CASSVVPGAGNTIYF	TGTGCCAGCAGCGTAGTCCCCGGGGCTGGAAACACCATATATTTT
TRBV25-1	15	-	TRBJ2-3	TRBD1	CASSERQGARDTQYF	TGTGCCAGCAGTGAACGACAGGGGGCTAGAGATACGCAGTATTTT
TRBV27	14	-	TRBJ2-7	TRBD1	CASSRQGGTYEQYF	TGTGCCAGCAGCCGACAGGGTGGGACCTACGAGCAGTACTTC
TRBV7-9	16	many	TRBJ2-1	-	CASSSRTASSYNEQFF	TGTGCCAGCAGCAGCCGGACAGCGAGCTCCTACAATGAGCAGTTCTTC
TRBV5-1	14	-	TRBJ2-5	TRBD1	CASSSGQGRETQYF	TGCGCCAGCAGCTCAGGACAGGGGAGGGAGACCCAGTACTTC
TRBV9	16	-	TRBJ2-5	TRBD2	CASSSRSGWEGETQYF	TGTGCCAGCAGCTCCCGGTCTGGCTGGGAGGGCGAGACCCAGTACTTC
TRBV24-1	16	-	TRBJ2-5	TRBD2	CATSGSSGDGEETQYF	TGTGCCACCAGTGGCTCTAGCGGGGATGGGGAAGAGACCCAGTACTTC
TRBV6-1	12	-	TRBJ1-1	-	CASGREGTEAFF	TGTGCCAGCGGCAGGGAGGGGACTGAAGCTTTCTTT
TRBV29-1	13	-	TRBJ2-7	-	CSVEAGIRGEQYF	TGCAGCGTTGAGGCCGGGATTAGGGGCGAGCAGTACTTC
TRBV15	15	-	TRBJ2-7	-	CATSREPGSAYEQYF	TGTGCCACCAGCAGAGAACCAGGGTCAGCTTACGAGCAGTACTTC
TRBV5-1	12	many	TRBJ2-1	TRBD2	CASRPGGNEQFF	TGCGCCAGCAGACCCGGGGGGAATGAGCAGTTCTTC
TRBV2	12	-	TRBJ2-1	TRBD2	CASSQTSDVVVF	TGTGCCAGCAGTCAGACTAGCGATGTCGTGGTCTTC
TRBV19	15	-	TRBJ2-6	-	CASSSQSSGANVLTF	TGTGCCAGTAGTTCTCAATCCTCTGGGGCCAACGTCCTGACTTTC
TRBV24-1	13	-	TRBJ2-1	-	CATSGRQYNEQFF	TGTGCCACCAGTGGTCGGCAGTACAATGAGCAGTTCTTC
TRBV19	13	-	TRBJ1-2	-	CATQVRGTYGYTF	TGTGCCACTCAAGTTAGGGGCACCTATGGCTACACCTTC
TRBV19	17	-	TRBJ2-1	-	CASRSGLARSNYNEQFF	TGTGCCAGTAGGTCAGGGCTAGCGCGATCGAATTACAATGAGCAGTTCTTC
TRBV29-1	15	-	TRBJ1-2	TRBD1	CSVGAGTARSYGYTF	TGCAGCGTGGGTGCCGGGACAGCGAGGTCCTATGGCTACACCTTC
TRBV6-1	12	-	TRBJ1-1	-	CASRGTLTEAFF	TGTGCCAGCAGGGGGACACTGACTGAAGCTTTCTTT
TRBV10-3	14	-	TRBJ1-2	TRBD1	CASSDSGTVNGYTF	TGTGCCAGCAGTGATTCCGGGACAGTAAATGGCTACACCTTC
TRBV30	11	many	TRBJ1-1	TRBD1	CAWSRGPEAFF	TGTGCCTGGAGTAGGGGGCCGGAGGCTTTCTTT
TRBV28	14	many	TRBJ1-2	TRBD1	CASSNRGRKYGYTF	TGTGCCAGCAGTAACAGGGGGAGGAAGTATGGCTACACCTTC
TRBV12-3/TRBV12-4	13	-	TRBJ1-2	-	CASSYNQDYGYTF	TGTGCCAGCAGTTACAACCAGGACTATGGCTACACCTTC
TRBV2	17	-	TRBJ2-2	-	CASSYSGVQLNTGELFF	TGTGCCAGCAGTTACTCAGGGGTCCAACTGAACACCGGGGAGCTGTTTTTT
TRBV6-5	13	many	TRBJ1-1	-	CASSPGGGFEAFF	TGTGCCAGCAGCCCCGGTGGGGGGTTTGAAGCTTTCTTT
TRBV2	12	medium-sized	TRBJ1-2	-	CASMGGAHGYTF	TGTGCCAGCATGGGAGGGGCCCATGGCTACACCTTC
TRBV20-1	14	many	TRBJ1-1	-	CSARDNRANTEAFF	TGCAGTGCTAGAGATAACAGGGCGAACACTGAAGCTTTCTTT
TRBV19	15	many	TRBJ1-2	-	CASTPRGSPENGYTF	TGTGCCAGTACCCCGAGGGGGAGCCCGGAGAATGGCTACACCTTC
TRBV29-1	13	-	TRBJ1-3	-	CSALQGSGNTIYF	TGCAGCGCACTACAGGGTTCTGGAAACACCATATATTTT
TRBV29-1	12	few	TRBJ2-7	-	CSVAQRGGEQYF	TGCAGCGTTGCCCAGCGAGGGGGGGAGCAGTACTTC
TRBV14	12	-	TRBJ2-7	-	CASSQGTYEQYF	TGTGCCAGCAGCCAGGGCACATACGAGCAGTACTTC
TRBV10-2	12	medium-sized	TRBJ2-1	-	CASARGLNEQFF	TGCGCGAGCGCCCGTGGTTTGAATGAGCAGTTCTTC
TRBV2	15	-	TRBJ2-3	-	CASNDVGGSTDTQYF	TGTGCCAGCAATGACGTGGGTGGAAGCACAGATACGCAGTATTTT
TRBV7-9	14	-	TRBJ1-6	-	CASSKGGVRAPLHF	TGTGCCAGCAGCAAGGGGGGGGTACGGGCACCCCTCCACTTT
TRBV20-1	14	once	TRBJ2-7	-	CNARDPAGPYEQYF	TGCAATGCTAGAGACCCCGCAGGCCCCTACGAGCAGTACTTC
TRBV7-2	12	few	TRBJ2-7	-	CASSEGRVEQYF	TGTGCCAGCAGCGAAGGACGCGTCGAGCAGTACTTC
TRBV2	13	-	TRBJ2-3	TRBD1	CASKDRGTDTQYF	TGTGCCAGCAAGGACAGGGGCACAGATACGCAGTATTTT
TRBV2	13	-	TRBJ1-2	TRBD1	CASGLQGIYGYTF	TGTGCCAGCGGGTTACAGGGGATTTATGGCTACACCTTC
TRBV12-3/TRBV12-4	12	-	TRBJ1-5	-	CASTASNQPQHF	TGTGCCAGCACCGCGAGCAATCAGCCCCAGCATTTT
TRBV7-2	13	many	TRBJ1-5	TRBD1	CASSTGGNQPQHF	TGTGCCAGCAGTACAGGGGGCAATCAGCCCCAGCATTTT
TRBV13	14	many	TRBJ1-2	-	CATLGDRANYGYTF	TGTGCCACCCTTGGGGACCGAGCTAACTATGGCTACACCTTC
TRBV20-1	12	-	TRBJ1-1	-	CSASLGSTEAFF	TGCAGTGCTAGTCTTGGGTCCACTGAAGCTTTCTTT
TRBV11-1	16	once	TRBJ2-3	-	CASGHGQGESTDTQYF	TGTGCCAGCGGCCACGGACAAGGAGAAAGCACAGATACGCAGTATTTT
TRBV10-2	14	-	TRBJ1-2	TRBD1	CASSESGQGNGYTF	TGCGCCAGCAGTGAGTCGGGACAGGGGAATGGCTACACCTTC
TRBV15	14	many	TRBJ2-1	TRBD1	CATSRDRGGYEQFF	TGTGCCACCAGCCGGGACAGGGGTGGCTATGAGCAGTTCTTC
TRBV2	15	-	TRBJ1-4	-	CASTNPGLVREKLFF	TGTGCCAGCACCAACCCGGGACTCGTACGGGAAAAACTGTTTTTT
TRBV20-1	11	few	TRBJ2-3	-	CSASRSDTQYF	TGCAGTGCTAGCCGCTCAGATACGCAGTATTTT
TRBV24-1	15	-	TRBJ2-3	-	CATSDPLRGTDTQYF	TGTGCCACCAGTGACCCCCTTAGGGGTACAGATACGCAGTATTTT
TRBV30	13	many	TRBJ1-5	-	CAWTLGGNQPQHF	TGTGCCTGGACCCTGGGGGGGAATCAGCCCCAGCATTTT
TRBV4-1	13	-	TRBJ1-2	-	CASSQGGYYGYTF	TGCGCCAGCAGCCAAGGCGGCTACTATGGCTACACCTTC
TRBV6-2/TRBV6-3	14	many	TRBJ2-3	-	CASSYTEATDTQYF	TGTGCCAGCAGTTACACGGAGGCCACAGATACGCAGTATTTT
TRBV5-1	15	many	TRBJ2-2	-	CASSLETSPTGELFF	TGCGCCAGCAGCTTGGAAACTAGTCCCACCGGGGAGCTGTTTTTT
TRBV4-1	15	many	TRBJ1-5	TRBD1	CASSQSGQGNQPQHF	TGCGCCAGCAGCCAATCCGGACAGGGTAATCAGCCCCAGCATTTT
TRBV4-3	16	many	TRBJ2-5	-	CASSQDFRGEQETQYF	TGCGCCAGCAGCCAAGATTTTCGGGGAGAACAAGAGACCCAGTACTTC
TRBV6-5	16	-	TRBJ2-1	-	CASSYPAGGGPPEQFF	TGTGCCAGCAGTTACCCCGCTGGCGGGGGCCCCCCCGAGCAGTTCTTC